The T cell receptor (beta chain) described here comes from a study of T cell repertoires in cytomegalovirus infection. The overall study: A matching HLA type, together with CMV infection, was signaled by public TCR beta signatures.

The sample holds a few counts of this clonotype. Antigen: not known. Trimming pared 3 bases from V and 1 base from J, leaving 10 bases between. Germline V gene lookup returns CDR1 SGDLS and CDR2 YYNGEE. There are 14 residues in the CDR3. One entry per CDR3 protein results from TCRdb running MiXCR on the reads. The repertoire includes 200,000 to 250,000 distinct CDR3 sequences, about 39% of them detected once, and approximately 60% sits in the top ten. Study-level findings and limits: Predominance within the ex vivo response was attributable to HLA-C-restricted CMV-specific TCR beta clonotypes.

This TCR was recovered from a human donor in good health (CMV status not recorded). Some clones in this sample may be carry-over from other donors' samples. The V call is TRBV9, the J call TRBJ1-1; weak D call: TRBD1 (6 bases). The specimen comprised CD8+ T cells from cultured PBMCs, sampled from culture after CMV antigen stimulation. The CDR3 nucleotides are TGTGCCAGCAGCGGGGAGGGGGGGAACACTGAAGCTTTCTTT. This encodes CASSGEGGNTEAFF.